Following are 12 T cell receptor beta chains from one sample sequenced in a study of beta chain features in type 1 diabetes. The antigens for these receptors are not known. Expressed TCRB transcripts got sequenced, as all isolated RNA was reverse transcribed. TCRdb keeps only in-frame clones here, not all; method: immunoSEQ multiplex PCR. The table has about 660,000 clones, about 14% seen once. Notes on the study in general: Among patients with Type 1 diabetes, TCRB CDR3s were moderately but significantly shorter in every one of the four CD4+ subsets.

Sequencing was carried out using naive CD4+ T cells from blood. The source of these receptors is a man aged 18 to 30 with type 1 diabetes.

This clone has only a few counts. V is TRBV27 and J is TRBJ1-6; D is unclear. The CDR3 totals 13 residues. V gave up 2 bases and J gave up 7 bases, with 6 bases separating them. The germline CDR1 and CDR2 sequences are MNHEY and SMNVEV (reference sequence). In DNA, the CDR3 is TGTGCCAGCAGTTTAGCGGGGAATTCACCCCTCCACTTT. This gives the protein CASSLAGNSPLHF.

The V call is TRBV28, the J call TRBJ2-3; TRBD2 might be the D (6 bases). Germline CDR1 reads MDHEN; CDR2 reads SYDVKM. V was trimmed by 7 bases and J by 4 bases, leaving 18 bases between them. The CDR3 is made up of 15 amino acids. CDR3 residues: CASTLAQSMADTQYF. The CDR3 coding sequence is TGTGCCAGCACCCTAGCGCAGTCGATGGCAGATACGCAGTATTTT.

There are a few counts of this clone. J is TRBJ2-1 and V is TRBV25-1, with TRBD2 matching 9 bases. Germline V gene lookup returns CDR1 MGHDK and CDR2 SYGVNS. V gave up 5 bases and J gave up 2 bases; unmatched junction bases: 4. The CDR3 totals 15 residues. The CDR3 DNA follows: TGTGCCAGCAGTTCTAGACTAGCGGCCTACAATGAGCAGTTCTTC. Residues: CASSSRLAAYNEQFF.

This clone was counted only a few times. The chain joins TRBV5-1 to TRBJ1-2, with a weak D call TRBD1 (5 bases). V lost 7 bases to trimming and J lost 8 bases, with 15 bases between them. The germline CDR1 and CDR2 sequences are SGHRS and YFSETQ. This CDR3 is built from 12 residues. CDR3 bases: TGCGCCAGCCGGGACGGCGAAGAGGGCTACACCTTC. Protein: CASRDGEEGYTF.

The rearrangement joins TRBV28 to TRBJ1-2; the D gene is possibly TRBD1 (5 bases). Germline CDR1 is MDHEN and CDR2 is SYDVKM. This CDR3 is built from 14 residues. V gave up 2 bases and J gave up 2 bases, with 9 bases separating them. The CDR3 is CASSLQGWNYGYTF. DNA of the CDR3: TGTGCCAGCAGTTTACAGGGTTGGAACTATGGCTACACCTTC.

This clone was seen a handful of times. This sample includes further DNA sequences coding for the same CDR3. The chain is built from TRBV9 and TRBJ2-5; D is undetermined. V was clipped by 0 bases and J by 2 bases, with 5 bases between them. Germline lookup yields CDR1 SGDLS and CDR2 YYNGEE. The CDR3 consists of 13 residues. In nucleotides, the CDR3 is TGTGCCAGCAGCGTAGCAGGTCAAGAGACCCAGTACTTC. Translated, it gives CASSVAGQETQYF.

This clone has a handful of counts. The CDR3 protein is CASSFDLRSGNTIYF. CDR3 DNA: TGTGCCAGCAGCTTTGACTTGAGGTCTGGAAACACCATATATTTT. The chain joins TRBV7-2 to TRBJ1-3; D remains ambiguous. There are 15 residues in the CDR3. Germline CDR1 and CDR2: SGHTA and FQGNSA. Trimming stripped 3 bases from V and 1 base from J, with 10 bases between.

This clone was detected only a few times. This same CDR3 is encoded by further DNA sequences in the sample. This rearrangement joins TRBV18 to TRBJ1-2; no reliable D call. The CDR3 contains 14 residues. Germline V CDR1 and CDR2: KGHSH, LQKENI. Deletions cut 0 bases from V and 3 bases from J, with 8 bases between. The CDR3 loop is CASSPPGVDYGYTF. The CDR3, as DNA: TGTGCCAGCTCACCACCTGGTGTTGACTATGGCTACACCTTC. The entire variable domain, with the rest obtained from reference TRBV18 and TRBJ1-2, is as follows: NAGVMQNPRHLVRRRGQEARLRCSPMKGHSHVYWYRQLPEEGLKFMVYLQKENIIDESGMPKERFSAEFPKEGPSILRIQQVVRGDSAAYFCASSPPGVDYGYTFGSGTRLTVV.

The sample holds a few counts of this clone. V is TRBV7-6 and J is TRBJ2-1, with D tentatively TRBD1 or TRBD2 (5 bases each). The CDR3 loop spans 14 amino acids. Between the trimmed V and J ends, which lost 5 bases and 7 bases, there was a span of 15 bases. Germline V gives CDR1 SGHVS, CDR2 FNYEAQ. The CDR3 reads CASSPGPSRNEQFF. In nucleotides, the CDR3 is TGTGCCAGCAGCCCGGGGCCGTCTAGGAATGAGCAGTTCTTC. Full variable domain (rest looked up from reference TRBV7-6 and TRBJ2-1): GAGVSQSPRYKVTKRGQDVALRCDPISGHVSLYWYRQALGQGPEFLTYFNYEAQQDKSGLPNDRFSAERPEGSISTLTIQRTEQRDSAMYRCASSPGPSRNEQFFGPGTRLTVL.

The chain carries TRBV6-6 and TRBJ2-7; 9 bases line up with TRBD2. The CDR3 covers 14 residues. The junction had 7 bases not matched to a gene; V was cut back by 6 bases and J by 4 bases. CDR1 MNHNY and CDR2 SVGAGI come from the germline V gene (reference sequence). The CDR3 region is CASRLAGGRYEQYF. For the CDR3, the DNA is TGTGCCAGCAGGCTGGCGGGGGGGCGATACGAGCAGTACTTC.

There are a few counts of this clone. The chain uses TRBV5-1 and TRBJ2-5, with a possible D match to TRBD2 (5 bases). From germline, CDR1 is SGHRS and CDR2 YFSETQ. Between the trimmed V and J ends, which lost 7 bases and 1 base, there was a span of 11 bases. The length of the CDR3 is 13 residues. CDR3 region: CASRPGSQETQYF. CDR3 sequence (DNA): TGCGCCAGCCGCCCGGGGAGCCAAGAGACCCAGTACTTC.

This clone was seen a few times. This chain uses TRBV28 with TRBJ2-4, with D unclear. Looked up from germline, CDR1 is MDHEN and CDR2 is SYDVKM. Deletions cut 8 bases from V and 8 bases from J, with 16 bases between. There are 13 residues in the CDR3. The CDR3 protein is CASGLQNPHIQYF. In DNA, the CDR3 is TGTGCCAGCGGCCTACAGAACCCGCACATTCAGTACTTC.